This passage covers 26 T cell receptor beta chains from one sample sequenced in a study of cytomegalovirus exposure and HLA in healthy donors. The PCR used 60 Vbeta and 13 Jbeta primers. Profiled with immunoSEQ multiplex PCR; TCRdb holds only in-frame clones, not every one. Of around 150,000 clones listed, 88% were seen once; the top ten hold 0.51%. The sequenced sample was PBMCs. The receptors shown here come from a woman between 40 and 55 years old in good health and CMV-seronegative.

This chain connects TRBV18 to TRBJ2-3, with D perhaps matching TRBD2 (7 bases). Trimming stripped 4 bases from V and 7 bases from J, with 18 bases between. Per the germline V gene, CDR1 is KGHSH and CDR2 is LQKENI. This CDR3 comprises 15 residues. The CDR3 spells CASSRDSGGRNTQYF. The DNA for the CDR3 is TGTGCCAGCTCACGCGACTCGGGGGGCAGGAATACGCAGTATTTT.

The rearrangement links TRBV6-1 to TRBJ2-5; TRBD1 matches at 7 bases. The CDR3 spans 15 residues. Germline CDR1 MNHNS, CDR2 SASEGT. J gave up 1 base and V 4 bases, and 6 bases lay outside the gene matches. The CDR3 DNA follows: TGTGCCAGCAGTGTGGGGACAGTCCCCCAAGAGACCCAGTACTTC. Amino acid sequence: CASSVGTVPQETQYF.

This clone was recorded a few times. The chain carries TRBV6-5 and TRBJ1-3; perhaps TRBD1 as D (5 bases). Germline CDR1 reads MNHEY; CDR2 reads SVGAGI. The CDR3 covers 14 residues. V lost 4 bases, J lost 4 bases, and 11 bases lay in between. CDR3 DNA sequence: TGTGCCAGCAGTTTTCGGGGGTCCGGAAACACCATATATTTT. It encodes CASSFRGSGNTIYF.

The V call is TRBV28, the J call TRBJ2-5, with 7 bases lining up with TRBD2. The CDR3 contains 11 residues. The V and J ends lost 8 bases and 7 bases, in that order; junction bases with no gene match: 4. Germline assignment: CDR1 MDHEN and CDR2 SYDVKM. DNA of the CDR3: TGTGCCAGCGGGGGGGGAAGGACCCAGTACTTC. Protein product: CASGGGRTQYF.

This chain uses TRBV29-1 with TRBJ2-3; 11 bases line up with TRBD2. Losses at the gene ends were 4 bases for V and 3 bases for J; bases not matched to a gene: 6. The germline gives CDR1 SQVTM, CDR2 ANQGSEA. CDR3 length: 15 amino acids. This CDR3 reads CSVGGVAGGTDTQYF. CDR3 nucleotide sequence: TGCAGCGTTGGAGGGGTAGCGGGAGGGACAGATACGCAGTATTTT.

The chain carries TRBV10-2 and TRBJ2-7; 9 bases agree with TRBD1. The germline CDR1 and CDR2 sequences are WSHSY and SAAADI. Germline trimming cut 3 bases from V and 8 bases from J; bases unmatched to any gene: 5. There are 13 residues in the CDR3. CDR3 coding DNA: TGCGCCAGCAGTGAACAGGACAGGGGAAAGCAGTACTTC. This encodes CASSEQDRGKQYF.

The V call is TRBV7-9, the J call TRBJ2-7; the D gene is possibly TRBD1 (7 bases). This CDR3 is built from 14 residues. From germline, CDR1 is SEHNR and CDR2 FQNEAQ (reference sequence). Between the trimmed V and J ends, which lost 5 bases and 1 base, there was a span of 12 bases. The DNA for the CDR3 is TGTGCCAGCAGCCGTCAGGGGGGATCCTACGAGCAGTACTTC. This translates into CASSRQGGSYEQYF.

To note about this clone: Other DNA sequences in the sample encode the same CDR3. The chain uses TRBV28 and TRBJ1-2; a possible D gene is TRBD1 (5 bases). Germline V gene sequence: CDR1 MDHEN, CDR2 SYDVKM. The germline V and J ends were trimmed by 5 bases and 3 bases, with 13 bases remaining between them. There are 14 residues in the CDR3. The CDR3 reads CASSPGQPYYGYTF. The CDR3 nucleotides read TGTGCCAGCAGTCCCGGACAACCATACTATGGCTACACCTTC.

The rearrangement uses TRBV5-1 and TRBJ2-2; D gene ambiguous. This CDR3 comprises 16 residues. Germline lookup yields CDR1 SGHRS and CDR2 YFSETQ. V was cut by 0 bases and J by 6 bases, with 15 bases left in between. CDR3 bases: TGCGCCAGCAGCTTGGGGCCCCCGTATTTCTCCGGGGAGCTGTTTTTT. Protein product: CASSLGPPYFSGELFF. The full variable domain, its missing parts supplied by reference TRBV5-1 and TRBJ2-2, is KAGVTQTPRYLIKTRGQQVTLSCSPISGHRSVSWYQQTPGQGLQFLFEYFSETQRNKGNFPGRFSGRQFSNSRSEMNVSTLELGDSALYLCASSLGPPYFSGELFFGEGSRLTVL.

This chain links TRBV5-1 with TRBJ2-1; 11 bases agree with TRBD2. The CDR3 consists of 15 residues. V lost 3 bases and J lost 7; bases outside the gene matches: 6. CDR1 and CDR2 from the germline V gene are SGHRS and YFSETQ. CDR3 nucleotide sequence: TGCGCCAGCAGCTCCGGGACTAGCGGATGGAATGAGCAGTTCTTC. It is translated as CASSSGTSGWNEQFF.

The chain uses TRBV5-6 and TRBJ2-5; a weak D match, TRBD2 (6 bases). The CDR3 consists of 14 residues. V was shortened by 0 bases and J by 5 bases, with 11 bases between the two germline ends. Per germline, CDR1 SGHDT and CDR2 YYEEEE. CDR3 protein: CASSLVAGMETQYF. The CDR3 DNA follows: TGTGCCAGCAGCTTGGTCGCGGGGATGGAGACCCAGTACTTC.

The chain couples TRBV11-3 to TRBJ1-2; TRBD1 agrees at 11 bases. The ends lost 5 bases at V and 8 bases at J; junction bases unmatched: 4. From germline, CDR1 is SGHNT and CDR2 YENEEA. The CDR3 is 13 residues long. This CDR3 is CASSPGTGGGYTF. The DNA of the CDR3 is TGTGCCAGCAGCCCGGGGACAGGGGGAGGCTACACCTTC. The full variable domain, in which reference TRBV11-3 and TRBJ1-2 provide the parts outside the CDR3, is EAGVVQSPRYKIIEKKQPVAFWCNPISGHNTLYWYLQNLGQGPELLIRYENEEAVDDSQLPKDRFSAERLKGVDSTLKIQPAELGDSAVYLCASSPGTGGGYTFGSGTRLTVV.

The chain employs TRBV5-4 and TRBJ2-3, with 7 nucleotides matching TRBD2. Germline assignment: CDR1 SGHNT and CDR2 YYREEE (reference sequence). This CDR3 is 16 amino acids long. With 1 base clipped from V and 5 bases from J, the junction kept 10 bases outside the gene matches. CDR3 loop: CASSLSRGSEVDTQYF. The DNA of the CDR3 is TGTGCCAGCAGCTTGTCTCGCGGGAGTGAGGTAGATACGCAGTATTTT. Full variable domain (rest looked up from reference TRBV5-4 and TRBJ2-3): ETGVTQSPTHLIKTRGQQVTLRCSSQSGHNTVSWYQQALGQGPQFIFQYYREEENGRGNFPPRFSGLQFPNYSSELNVNALELDDSALYLCASSLSRGSEVDTQYFGPGTRLTVL.

The chain combines TRBV2 with TRBJ2-7, with a tentative D call TRBD2 (7 bases). The CDR3 length is 17 residues. Germline V gene data show CDR1 as SNHLY and CDR2 as FYNNEI. V lost 4 bases, J lost 3 bases, and 22 bases lay in between. The CDR3 DNA reads TGTGCCAGCAGTGCCGAAGACAGGACCAGGGAGGGCTACGAGCAGTACTTC. Protein product: CASSAEDRTREGYEQYF.

The chain links TRBV5-5 to TRBJ2-3; D might be TRBD2 (6 bases). This CDR3 spans 16 amino acids. Trimming removed 4 bases from V and 2 bases from J, with 17 bases in between. Germline V gene data show CDR1 as SGHKS and CDR2 as YYEKEE (reference sequence). As DNA, the CDR3 is TGTGCCAGCAGCCGCCTAGGAGGAGGGGACACAGATACGCAGTATTTT. It is translated as CASSRLGGGDTDTQYF.

This clone has just one count. The chain has TRBV30 and TRBJ2-5, with 8 bases aligning to TRBD1. Germline trimming cut 0 bases from V and 5 bases from J; bases unmatched to any gene: 5. The CDR3 is 14 amino acids. In germline, CDR1 is GTSNPN, CDR2 SVGIG (reference sequence). The DNA of the CDR3 is TGTGCCTGGAGTGTAAGCAGGGGGCCCGAGACCCAGTACTTC. Translated, it gives CAWSVSRGPETQYF.

This chain links TRBV7-8 with TRBJ1-2, with 8 bases aligning to TRBD1. The CDR3 covers 13 residues. Germline-derived CDR1 and CDR2 are SGHVS and FQNEAQ. With V trimmed by 6 bases and J by 2 bases, 2 bases remained unmatched. The CDR3 region has the DNA TGTGCCAGCAGTCGACAGGGGAACTATGGCTACACCTTC. Translating gives CASSRQGNYGYTF.

This rearrangement joins TRBV28 to TRBJ2-3; 8 bases match TRBD2. The junction had 5 bases not matched to a gene; V was cut back by 7 bases and J by 2 bases. This CDR3 is 14 amino acids long. Germline values: CDR1 MDHEN, CDR2 SYDVKM. The CDR3 reads CASTSSGVTDTQYF. The DNA of the CDR3 is TGTGCCAGCACCAGTAGCGGGGTCACAGATACGCAGTATTTT.

The gene calls are TRBV7-2 and TRBJ2-7; 12 nucleotides line up with TRBD2. The germline gives CDR1 SGHTA, CDR2 FQGNSA. With V trimmed by 4 bases and J by 2 bases, 9 bases remained unmatched. The CDR3 spans 17 residues. As DNA, the CDR3 is TGTGCCAGCAGCTACCCGGGACTAGCGGGTAGCCCCTACGAGCAGTACTTC. Protein product: CASSYPGLAGSPYEQYF.

V usage is TRBV11-3 and J usage is TRBJ2-7, with TRBD1 matching 10 bases. CDR1 SGHNT and CDR2 YENEEA come from the germline V gene. CDR3 length equals 14 residues. V was clipped by 5 bases and J by 2 bases; unmatched bases: 3. The CDR3 DNA is TGTGCCAGCAGCCGGACAGGGGGGCCCTACGAGCAGTACTTC. The encoded protein is CASSRTGGPYEQYF.

This sequence joins TRBV5-1 and TRBJ2-5, with 10 bases lining up with TRBD2. This CDR3 has 14 residues. The junction had 4 bases not matched to a gene; V was cut back by 3 bases and J by 5 bases. The germline V gene encodes CDR1 SGHRS and CDR2 YFSETQ. DNA for the CDR3: TGCGCCAGCAGCTCTAGCGGGAGCTGGGAGACCCAGTACTTC. Residues: CASSSSGSWETQYF.

V gene TRBV6-5 combines with J gene TRBJ2-3; tentatively, D is TRBD2 (6 bases). V was shortened by 4 bases and J by 1 base, with 12 bases between the two germline ends. Per the germline V gene, CDR1 is MNHEY and CDR2 is SVGAGI. The CDR3 contains 15 residues. CDR3 sequence reads: CASSFSSAGTDTQYF. The CDR3 DNA sequence: TGTGCCAGCAGTTTCTCTAGCGCCGGCACAGATACGCAGTATTTT.

The chain carries TRBV10-3 and TRBJ2-2; 13 nucleotides line up with TRBD2. The germline CDR1 and CDR2 sequences are ENHRY and SYGVKD. V lost 5 bases and J lost 2; bases outside the gene matches: 2. This CDR3 is 16 amino acids long. The CDR3 loop is CAISRTSGSNTGELFF. The CDR3 DNA reads as TGTGCCATCAGTAGGACTAGCGGGAGCAACACCGGGGAGCTGTTTTTT.

The J gene is TRBJ2-1, the V gene TRBV5-8; TRBD2 matches 9 bases. The CDR3 covers 16 residues. CDR1 and CDR2 from the germline V gene are SGHTS and YDEGEE. With V trimmed by 5 bases and J by 0 bases, 6 bases remained unmatched. The CDR3 loop reads CASRDIAGVSYNEQFF. The CDR3 bases are TGTGCCAGCAGAGATATAGCGGGAGTCTCCTACAATGAGCAGTTCTTC.

CDR3 bases: TGCAGCGTTGAAGGGGAGGGGATGAACACTGAAGCTTTCTTT. Translating it yields CSVEGEGMNTEAFF. This chain joins TRBV29-1 and TRBJ1-1; TRBD1 is a possible D gene (5 bases). The CDR3 consists of 14 residues. Germline CDR1 reads SQVTM; CDR2 reads ANQGSEA. Trimming pared 1 base from V and 0 bases from J, leaving 9 bases between.

The chain recombines TRBV4-1 with TRBJ1-5; 8 nucleotides match TRBD1. Trimming removed 0 bases from V and 4 bases from J; junction bases left unmatched: 2. This CDR3 region has 15 residues. CDR1 and CDR2 from the germline V gene are MGHRA and YSYEKL. The chain's CDR3 is CASSQETGANQPQHF. In nucleotides, the CDR3 is TGCGCCAGCAGCCAAGAGACAGGGGCAAATCAGCCCCAGCATTTT.